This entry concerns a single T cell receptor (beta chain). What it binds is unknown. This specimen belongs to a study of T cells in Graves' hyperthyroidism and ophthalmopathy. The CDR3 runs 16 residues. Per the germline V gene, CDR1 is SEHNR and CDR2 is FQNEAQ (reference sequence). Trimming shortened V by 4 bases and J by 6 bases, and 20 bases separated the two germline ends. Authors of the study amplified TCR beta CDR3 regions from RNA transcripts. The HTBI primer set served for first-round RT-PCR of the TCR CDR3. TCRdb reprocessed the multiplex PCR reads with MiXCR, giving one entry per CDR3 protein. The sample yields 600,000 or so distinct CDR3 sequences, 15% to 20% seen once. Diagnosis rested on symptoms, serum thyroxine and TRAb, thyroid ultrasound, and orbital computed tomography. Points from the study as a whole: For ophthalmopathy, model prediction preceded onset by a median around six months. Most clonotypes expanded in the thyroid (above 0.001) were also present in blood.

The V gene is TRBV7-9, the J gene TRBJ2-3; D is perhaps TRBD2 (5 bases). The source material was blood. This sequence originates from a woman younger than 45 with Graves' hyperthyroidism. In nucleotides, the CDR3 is TGTGCCAGCAGCTCGGGATTAGGTTTTGTACATGATACGCAGTATTTT. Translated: CASSSGLGFVHDTQYF.